These T cell receptor beta chains were read from a single sample in a study of beta chain features in type 1 diabetes. Data came from immunoSEQ multiplex PCR; TCRdb stores just in-frame clones and leaves some out. The sample carries hundreds of thousands of clones, around 15% recorded once. Input material: naive CD4+ T cells from blood. The receptors here all came from a young man with type 1 diabetes. Both conserved end residues are part of each CDR3. A D gene is named only where the DNA matches it firmly. Clone size is given for some rows only: seen once, a few or many times, or a class if the clone is expanded.

clone size | J gene | D gene | V gene | CDR3 DNA | CDR3 protein
few | TRBJ2-5 | . | TRBV4-1 | TGCGCCAGCAGCCAAGGGGGAGATCAAGAGACCCAGTACTTC | CASSQGGDQETQYF
. | TRBJ2-3 | TRBD2 | TRBV7-2 | TGTGCCAGCAGATCTGGGGGGGCAGATACGCAGTATTTT | CASRSGGADTQYF
. | TRBJ2-3 | . | TRBV29-1 | TGCAGCGTCCCCTTACTTGGCATGAATACGCAGTATTTT | CSVPLLGMNTQYF
. | TRBJ2-2 | . | TRBV6-1 | TGTGCCAGCAGTGAAGTGGGGCGCGGGGAGCTGTTTTTT | CASSEVGRGELFF
few | TRBJ2-4 | TRBD2 | TRBV4-2 | TGTGCCAGCAGCCAAGGTCAAGGGACTAGCGGGGAAAACATTCAGTACTTC | CASSQGQGTSGENIQYF
. | TRBJ2-7 | TRBD2 | TRBV5-4 | TGTGCCAGCGGACTAGCGGGGGACCAGGGTGTCGAGCAGTACTTC | CASGLAGDQGVEQYF
few | TRBJ2-1 | . | TRBV5-1 | TGCGCCAGCGGACCGGGGAGGTACAATGAGCAGTTCTTC | CASGPGRYNEQFF
. | TRBJ1-5 | TRBD1 | TRBV6-5 | TGTGCCAGCAGTTACTCAGGACAGGGCAGGCAGCCCCAGCATTTT | CASSYSGQGRQPQHF
. | TRBJ2-2 | TRBD2 | TRBV30 | TGTGCCTGGAGTGGACTAGCGGGAAACACCGGGGAGCTGTTTTTT | CAWSGLAGNTGELFF
. | TRBJ2-7 | TRBD1 | TRBV9 | TGTGCCAGCAGCCCCAGGGACAGGGGGGCTTCCGAGCAGTACTTC | CASSPRDRGASEQYF
. | TRBJ2-6 | . | TRBV6-1 | TGTGCCAGCCTGTGGAGCTCTGGGGCCAACGTCCTGACTTTC | CASLWSSGANVLTF
. | TRBJ1-5 | . | TRBV29-1 | TGCAGCGTTGGAGGTTCCGGTCAGCCCCAGCATTTT | CSVGGSGQPQHF
. | TRBJ2-7 | . | TRBV5-4 | TGTGCCAGCAGCCTCCTTAGTAGCGGATTATACGAGCAGTACTTC | CASSLLSSGLYEQYF
few | TRBJ2-3 | TRBD2 | TRBV11-2 | TGTGCCAGCAGCTTTACTAGCGGGACTAGCACAGATACGCAGTATTTT | CASSFTSGTSTDTQYF
. | TRBJ1-3 | . | TRBV6-5 | TGTGCCAGCAGTTTCCTCCGGGGGTCTGGAAACACCATATATTTT | CASSFLRGSGNTIYF
. | TRBJ1-1 | . | TRBV19 | TGTGCCAGTAGTACGGACGTTGGGGGCACTGAAGCTTTCTTT | CASSTDVGGTEAFF
. | TRBJ2-6 | . | TRBV15 | TGTGCCACCAGCAGAGTAGGTGGGGCCAACGTCCTGACTTTC | CATSRVGGANVLTF
few | TRBJ2-1 | TRBD1 | TRBV7-7 | TGTGCTAGCAGCCTCTTCGTTACAGGGGGCGATGAGCAGTTCTTC | CASSLFVTGGDEQFF
. | TRBJ2-5 | . | TRBV30 | TGTGCCTGGAGTCCGACTGGGGCAGAGACCCAGTACTTC | CAWSPTGAETQYF
. | TRBJ2-1 | . | TRBV7-9 | TGTGCCAGCAGCTTAGGCGGCGCCACGGGTGAGCAGTTCTTC | CASSLGGATGEQFF
. | TRBJ2-3 | TRBD2 | TRBV5-1 | TGCGCCAGCAGCTCTACGGGACTAGCGGGAGGCCCAGATACGCAGTATTTT | CASSSTGLAGGPDTQYF
. | TRBJ1-2 | . | TRBV30 | TGTGCCTGGAGTGTTCAACAGCTTAACTATGGCTACACCTTC | CAWSVQQLNYGYTF
. | TRBJ2-2 | . | TRBV7-9 | TGTGCCAGCAGCAACACAGGGAGCACCGGGGAGCTGTTTTTT | CASSNTGSTGELFF
few | TRBJ1-3 | . | TRBV7-2 | TGTGCCAGCAGCTTATACATTGGAAACACCATATATTTT | CASSLYIGNTIYF
few | TRBJ2-1 | TRBD2 | TRBV13 | TGTGCCAGCAGCTTGTCGGGACTAGCGGGTCGCAATGAGCAGTTCTTC | CASSLSGLAGRNEQFF
. | TRBJ2-3 | . | TRBV30 | TGTGCCTGGAATATGGCAGATACGCAGTATTTT | CAWNMADTQYF
few | TRBJ2-5 | TRBD2 | TRBV6-1 | TGTGCCACCACTAGCGGTCTAAGAGAGACCCAGTACTTC | CATTSGLRETQYF
few | TRBJ2-3 | . | TRBV18 | TGTGCCAGCTCAGCGGAAGGGGACGGTTGGCCCCCAGATACGCAGTATTTT | CASSAEGDGWPPDTQYF
. | TRBJ1-2 | . | TRBV25-1 | TGTGCCAGCAGTGAACCCGACATGCCCGGCTACACCTTC | CASSEPDMPGYTF
few | TRBJ1-2 | . | TRBV7-2 | TGTGCCAGCAGCTTAGGTCCCAGGGAGAACTATGGCTACACCTTC | CASSLGPRENYGYTF
few | TRBJ2-7 | TRBD1 | TRBV30 | TGTGCCTGGAGTTTAGGGACAGGGCCCTACGAGCAGTACTTC | CAWSLGTGPYEQYF
few | TRBJ1-1 | . | TRBV5-4 | TGTGCCAGCAGCCGATACAATTCTTACGGGCACCCTGAAGCTTTCTTT | CASSRYNSYGHPEAFF
few | TRBJ2-1 | . | TRBV20-1 | TGCAGTGCTAGGGAAAACAATGAGCAGTTCTTC | CSARENNEQFF
few | TRBJ2-5 | TRBD2 | TRBV7-9 | TGTGCCAGCAGCCCGCGTCGAACCCTAGCGGGGCCTCGGGCGACCCAGTACTTC | CASSPRRTLAGPRATQYF
few | TRBJ2-2 | TRBD1 | TRBV29-1 | TGCAGCGCCGAAAAACAGGGGGCCGGGGAGCTGTTTTTT | CSAEKQGAGELFF
. | TRBJ2-7 | . | TRBV10-3 | TGTGCCATCAGCAGGGCGCACCCCTACGAGCAGTACTTC | CAISRAHPYEQYF
few | TRBJ2-6 | . | TRBV29-1 | TGCAGCGCTTACACGGAGTCTGGGGCCAACGTCCTGACTTTC | CSAYTESGANVLTF
. | TRBJ2-1 | . | TRBV29-1 | TGCAGCGTCGGGACGGGCTACAATGAGCAGTTCTTC | CSVGTGYNEQFF
few | TRBJ1-5 | . | TRBV30 | TGTGCCTGGAGCCTTACAGGGTTAGATCAGCCCCAGCATTTT | CAWSLTGLDQPQHF
. | TRBJ1-5 | . | TRBV4-1 | TGCGCCAGCAGCCACAGATTGGGACCGTGGTTGAGGAGCAATCAGCCCCAGCATTTT | CASSHRLGPWLRSNQPQHF
. | TRBJ2-5 | TRBD2 | TRBV7-2 | TGTGCCAGCAGCCGGGGAGCGGGGGGCGTAGAGACCCAGTACTTC | CASSRGAGGVETQYF
. | TRBJ2-1 | . | TRBV12-5 | TGTGCTAGTGCCGGTAGCGGAGAGCAGTTCTTC | CASAGSGEQFF
. | TRBJ1-4 | TRBD1 | TRBV7-9 | TGTGCCAGCAGCCGGACAGGGGGGACAACTAATGAAAAACTGTTTTTT | CASSRTGGTTNEKLFF
. | TRBJ2-1 | TRBD2 | TRBV10-3 | TGTGCCATCAGTGGTAAGCCTAGCGGGGGCAATGAGCAGTTCTTC | CAISGKPSGGNEQFF
. | TRBJ2-3 | TRBD1 | TRBV6-5 | TGTGCCAGCAGTTACCTGGGACAGGCAGATACGCAGTATTTT | CASSYLGQADTQYF
. | TRBJ2-7 | TRBD2 | TRBV30 | TGTGCCTGGAAACTAGCGGGAGCGACCGAGCAGTACTTC | CAWKLAGATEQYF
few | TRBJ1-5 | . | TRBV19 | TGTGCCAGTAGTACCCGACAGTCGAATCAGCCCCAGCATTTT | CASSTRQSNQPQHF
few | TRBJ1-2 | TRBD1 | TRBV6-6 | TGTGCCAGCAGGAGGGACAGCTATGGCTACACCTTC | CASRRDSYGYTF
few | TRBJ1-4 | . | TRBV13 | TGTGCCAGCAGCTCCAGAAGGAGTGAGGAAAAACTGTTTTTT | CASSSRRSEEKLFF
few | TRBJ1-1 | . | TRBV9 | TGTGCCAGCAGCGTAGGTCAAAGCGGGTCTGAAGCTTTCTTT | CASSVGQSGSEAFF
. | TRBJ1-5 | . | TRBV18 | TGTGCCAGCTCACCACCTGACGGGTCCAATCAGCCCCAGCATTTT | CASSPPDGSNQPQHF
. | TRBJ2-6 | . | TRBV30 | TGTGCCTGGAGTGTAATGGTAAACTCTGGGGCCAACGTCCTGACTTTC | CAWSVMVNSGANVLTF
few | TRBJ2-5 | . | TRBV11-3 | TGTGCCAGCAGCTCTCACAAGGGGCCAGAGACCCAGTACTTC | CASSSHKGPETQYF